This record concerns one TCR beta chain sequence. V was cut by 4 bases and J by 7 bases, with 10 bases left in between. The germline gives CDR1 LGHNA, CDR2 YNFKEQ. CDR3 length: 12 amino acids. The source of the sample is a study of control samples from healthy donors and cancer patients. Clones were read by immunoSEQ multiplex PCR, and TCRdb kept only the in-frame ones, dropping some. The sample includes approximately 88,000 clones, roughly 92% of them seen just once. The TCR comes from a woman in her twenties or thirties in good health. The rearrangement links TRBV4-2 to TRBJ1-1; D perhaps matches TRBD1 (5 bases). Sequencing input: blood. This chain's CDR3 is CASSPGNYEAFF. Here the CDR3 DNA reads TGTGCCAGCAGCCCAGGGAACTATGAAGCTTTCTTT.